This T cell receptor (beta chain) was recorded in a study of blood T cell repertoires in COVID-19. In the authors' workflow: Reference gene primer amplification gave estimated nucleated cell counts. Some clones are missing from TCRdb's copy, which holds only in-frame ones; the method was immunoSEQ multiplex PCR. Clone size and V and J calls were adopted from that table, with D and trimming inferred from the DNA. The table records around 380,000 clones, roughly 80% of them present only once. The CDR3 is 16 amino acids. The ends were cut back, 1 base at V and 2 bases at J, with 14 bases in the middle. Germline loops: CDR1 KGHSH, CDR2 LQKENI.

The sequence derives from a human donor with acute or convalescent COVID-19. The donor label of this sample is uncertain. The chain links TRBV18 to TRBJ1-1, with D perhaps TRBD1 (5 bases). The sample taken for sequencing was peripheral blood. CDR3: CASSPQLGQPNTEAFF. In DNA form, the CDR3 reads TGTGCCAGCTCACCACAGCTGGGGCAGCCTAACACTGAAGCTTTCTTT.